The TCR beta chain under discussion was sequenced for a study of cytomegalovirus exposure and HLA in healthy donors. The study, taken as a whole, reports: The classifier reportedly diagnosed cytomegalovirus status with high sensitivity and specificity.

Here immunoSEQ multiplex PCR was the method, and the copy in TCRdb shows in-frame clones only, minus some. This table holds about 200,000 clones, 70% to 85% found once. As concerns this clone: Its antigen is not identified.

Germline loops: CDR1 SEHNR, CDR2 FQNEAQ (reference sequence). This CDR3 has 14 amino acids. After removal of 5 bases from V and 1 base from J, the junction contained 5 bases not matched to a gene. The sequenced sample was PBMCs. This receptor was obtained from a woman in her 30s in good health and CMV-seropositive. This rearrangement joins TRBV7-9 to TRBJ2-7, with 7 bases identical to TRBD1. The CDR3 bases are TGTGCCAGCAGCCCGGACAGGTCTTCCTACGAGCAGTACTTC. Protein: CASSPDRSSYEQYF.